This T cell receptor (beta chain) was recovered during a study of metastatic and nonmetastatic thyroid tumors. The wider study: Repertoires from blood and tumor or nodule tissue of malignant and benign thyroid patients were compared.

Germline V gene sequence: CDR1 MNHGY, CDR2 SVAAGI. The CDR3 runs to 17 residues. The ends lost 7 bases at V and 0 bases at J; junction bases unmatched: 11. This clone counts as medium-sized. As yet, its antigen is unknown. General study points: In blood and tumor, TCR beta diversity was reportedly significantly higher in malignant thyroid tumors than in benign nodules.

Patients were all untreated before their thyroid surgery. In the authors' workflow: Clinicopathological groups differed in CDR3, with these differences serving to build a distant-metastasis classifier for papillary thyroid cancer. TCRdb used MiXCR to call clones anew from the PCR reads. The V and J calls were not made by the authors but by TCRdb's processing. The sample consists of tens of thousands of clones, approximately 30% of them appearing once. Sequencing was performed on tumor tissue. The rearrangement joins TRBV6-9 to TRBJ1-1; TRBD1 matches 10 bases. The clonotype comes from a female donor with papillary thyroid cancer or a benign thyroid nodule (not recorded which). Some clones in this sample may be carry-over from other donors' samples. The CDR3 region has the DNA TGTGCCAGCAACCACGACAGGGGGCGGTTTGTGAACACTGAAGCTTTCTTT. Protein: CASNHDRGRFVNTEAFF.